This is a list of T cell receptor beta chains from one sample in a study of cytomegalovirus exposure and HLA in healthy donors. Sequencing was performed with immunoSEQ multiplex PCR; in TCRdb, only in-frame clones are kept and a portion is missing. In all, the sample yields 150,000 to 200,000 clones. The material sequenced was PBMCs. These receptor sequences come from a man younger than 45 in good health and CMV-seronegative. The CDR3 runs from the conserved cysteine through the conserved F or W. D genes are given only for firm matches.

>NA|TRBJ2-7|TRBV18
CASSPPLASEQYF
TGTGCCAGCTCCCCCCCCCTGGCCTCCGAGCAGTACTTC
>NA|TRBJ2-1|TRBV28
CASSFPGKSLNEQFF
TGTGCCAGCAGTTTTCCCGGGAAAAGCCTCAATGAGCAGTTCTTC
>NA|TRBJ2-1|TRBV11-3
CASSPAGVSYNEQFF
TGTGCCAGCAGCCCAGCCGGGGTCTCCTACAATGAGCAGTTCTTC
>NA|TRBJ1-3|TRBV11-2
CASSLGSSGNTIYF
TGTGCCAGCAGCTTAGGGAGCTCTGGAAACACCATATATTTT
>TRBD1|TRBJ1-6|TRBV10-2
CASSSHPTGEMYSPLHF
TGCGCCAGCAGCAGTCACCCAACAGGGGAAATGTATTCACCCCTCCACTTT
>TRBD1|TRBJ2-5|TRBV5-1
CASSYPRDRGAHFQETQYF
TGCGCCAGCAGCTACCCCCGGGACAGGGGAGCCCATTTTCAAGAGACCCAGTACTTC
>TRBD1|TRBJ1-2|TRBV7-9
CASSTQGAHYGYTF
TGTGCCAGCAGCACCCAGGGGGCGCATTATGGCTACACCTTC
>TRBD1|TRBJ1-2|TRBV28
CASSFTGGADYGYTF
TGTGCCAGCAGTTTTACAGGGGGCGCAGACTATGGCTACACCTTC
>TRBD1|TRBJ2-2|TRBV27
CASSLYPLGQGASGELFF
TGTGCCAGCAGTTTATATCCGTTGGGACAGGGGGCTTCCGGGGAGCTGTTTTTT
>TRBD1|TRBJ2-2|TRBV6-5
CASSPDREAGELFF
TGTGCCAGCAGTCCGGACAGGGAGGCCGGGGAGCTGTTTTTT
>TRBD1|TRBJ1-1|TRBV7-2
CASGPDRGSRTEAFF
TGTGCCAGCGGTCCTGACAGGGGAAGTCGGACTGAAGCTTTCTTT
>NA|TRBJ2-7|TRBV6-5
CASSYGSREYEQYF
TGTGCCAGCAGTTACGGGTCTAGAGAATACGAGCAGTACTTC
>TRBD1|TRBJ2-7|TRBV27
CASSLSDDRGREQYF
TGTGCCAGCAGTTTATCCGACGACAGGGGTCGGGAGCAGTACTTC
>NA|TRBJ1-6|TRBV19
CASSILQGSGNSPLHF
TGTGCCAGTAGTATACTTCAGGGTTCGGGTAATTCACCCCTCCACTTT
>NA|TRBJ2-5|TRBV7-2
CASSLERQETQYF
TGTGCCAGCAGCTTAGAGCGCCAAGAGACCCAGTACTTC
>TRBD2|TRBJ2-3|TRBV13
CASSPTGILAGGTDTQYF
TGTGCCAGCAGCCCCACCGGGATACTAGCGGGGGGAACAGATACGCAGTATTTT
>TRBD1|TRBJ1-3|TRBV9
CASSVFDRVAGNTIYF
TGTGCCAGCAGCGTATTTGACAGGGTCGCTGGAAACACCATATATTTT
>TRBD1|TRBJ1-2|TRBV4-3
CASSQDLGQGYGYTF
TGCGCCAGCAGCCAAGATCTGGGACAGGGGTATGGCTACACCTTC
>TRBD2|TRBJ2-1|TRBV7-8
CASSFGTSGISSYNEQFF
TGTGCCAGCAGCTTCGGGACTAGCGGGATAAGCTCCTACAATGAGCAGTTCTTC
>TRBD2|TRBJ2-3|TRBV14
CASSQRLAVFTDTQYF
TGTGCCAGCAGCCAAAGACTAGCGGTTTTCACAGATACGCAGTATTTT
>TRBD2|TRBJ2-1|TRBV10-1
CASSDRGDEQFF
TGCGCCAGCAGTGACCGGGGGGATGAGCAGTTCTTC
>NA|TRBJ1-6|TRBV11-2
CASRQTSYNSPLHF
TGTGCCAGCAGACAGACCTCCTATAATTCACCCCTCCACTTT
>NA|TRBJ1-1|TRBV18
CASSPRALNTEAFF
TGTGCCAGCTCACCGCGCGCCTTAAACACTGAAGCTTTCTTT
>NA|TRBJ1-2|TRBV27
CASSLNRVYGYTF
TGTGCCAGCAGTTTAAACAGGGTCTATGGCTACACCTTC
>TRBD2|TRBJ2-3|TRBV5-1
CASKLAGEADTQYF
TGCGCCAGCAAACTAGCGGGAGAAGCAGATACGCAGTATTTT
>NA|TRBJ1-5|TRBV27
CASSWGVSNQPQHF
TGTGCCAGCAGTTGGGGGGTAAGCAATCAGCCCCAGCATTTT
>NA|TRBJ1-1|TRBV5-1
CASSLGSLPGDTNTEAFF
TGCGCCAGCAGCTTGGGATCCCTTCCAGGGGACACCAACACTGAAGCTTTCTTT
>NA|TRBJ2-7|TRBV6-1
CASSEYTYEQYF
TGTGCCAGCAGTGAATATACCTACGAGCAGTACTTC
>NA|TRBJ2-1|TRBV19
CASSIRLRRDRANEQFF
TGTGCCAGTAGTATACGATTGCGGAGAGACAGAGCTAATGAGCAGTTCTTC
>NA|TRBJ1-2|TRBV5-8
CASSLAGGALNYGYTF
TGTGCCAGCAGCTTGGCAGGCGGGGCCCTTAACTATGGCTACACCTTC
>NA|TRBJ2-7|TRBV6-5
CASSKSGVSAYEQYF
TGTGCCAGCAGTAAATCAGGGGTTTCGGCCTACGAGCAGTACTTC
>TRBD1|TRBJ2-7|TRBV11-3
CASSLLGTGNYEQYF
TGTGCCAGCAGCTTATTAGGGACAGGAAACTACGAGCAGTACTTC
>NA|TRBJ2-5|TRBV7-9
CASSLVGPSSGQETQYF
TGTGCCAGCAGCTTAGTGGGCCCTAGCTCGGGCCAAGAGACCCAGTACTTC
>NA|TRBJ1-2|TRBV10-3
CAISEVNYGYTF
TGTGCCATCAGCGAGGTAAACTATGGCTACACCTTC
>NA|TRBJ2-7|TRBV6-5
CASSYSPQDNYEQYF
TGTGCCAGCAGTTACTCGCCGCAGGACAACTACGAGCAGTACTTC
>NA|TRBJ2-1|TRBV4-1
CASSQAPSDNEQFF
TGCGCCAGCAGCCAAGCGCCCAGCGACAATGAGCAGTTCTTC
>NA|TRBJ1-2|TRBV11-3
CASSLDRGLEYGYTF
TGTGCCAGCAGCTTAGATCGAGGTTTGGAGTATGGCTACACCTTC
>TRBD1|TRBJ2-1|TRBV12-5
CASGFAGGNEQFF
TGTGCTAGTGGTTTCGCAGGGGGCAATGAGCAGTTCTTC
>TRBD1|TRBJ1-2|TRBV7-9
CASSLGKTGDYGYTF
TGTGCCAGCAGCCTCGGAAAAACAGGGGACTATGGCTACACCTTC
>NA|TRBJ1-4|TRBV5-3
CARNVAELNEKLFF
TGTGCCAGAAACGTCGCGGAACTTAATGAAAAACTGTTTTTT
>NA|TRBJ2-2|TRBV7-2
CASSLVGGQISTGELFF
TGTGCCAGCAGCTTAGTCGGAGGACAGATTTCAACCGGGGAGCTGTTTTTT
>NA|TRBJ1-2|TRBV6-6
CASTLAGNGYTF
TGTGCCAGCACCCTTGCAGGCAACGGCTACACCTTC
>NA|TRBJ1-4|TRBV27
CASSTGWGNEKLFF
TGTGCCAGCAGTACAGGGTGGGGGAATGAAAAACTGTTTTTT
>NA|TRBJ2-7|TRBV4-1
CASSPQGYEQYF
TGCGCCAGCAGCCCCCAGGGCTACGAGCAGTACTTC
>TRBD2|TRBJ2-5|TRBV5-4
CASSLGVAGGETQYF
TGTGCCAGCAGCTTGGGGGTAGCGGGGGGAGAGACCCAGTACTTC
>NA|TRBJ2-2|TRBV14
CASSLQRSGELFF
TGTGCCAGCAGCCTACAGAGATCCGGGGAGCTGTTTTTT
>NA|TRBJ2-5|TRBV6-1
CASSEETGPRTQYF
TGTGCCAGCAGTGAAGAGACAGGCCCAAGGACCCAGTACTTC
>NA|TRBJ2-6|TRBV9
CASSVRGSSGANVLTF
TGTGCCAGCAGCGTGAGGGGGAGTTCTGGGGCCAACGTCCTGACTTTC
>TRBD2|TRBJ2-7|TRBV7-2
CASSPRPGLASYEQYF
TGTGCCAGCAGCCCTAGACCGGGACTAGCTTCCTACGAGCAGTACTTC
>NA|TRBJ1-3|TRBV19
CASSIDGNGNGNTIYF
TGTGCCAGTAGTATAGATGGGAACGGGAATGGAAACACCATATATTTT
>NA|TRBJ2-7|TRBV12-1
CASSFGHQLNYEQYF
TGTGCCAGCAGCTTTGGCCACCAACTGAACTACGAGCAGTACTTC